This is a list of T cell receptor beta chains from one sample in a study of T-cell reconstitution after alpha-beta-depleted transplantation in children. TCRdb passed the PCR reads through MiXCR, listing each CDR3 protein once. The table includes hundreds of thousands of distinct CDR3 sequences, about 15% detected once. Source: PBMCs, mostly from graft donor cells, taken 360 days after TCRalphabeta/CD19-depleted stem cell transplant. Source of these receptors: a male patient younger than 18 who had a stem cell transplant for acute lymphoblastic leukemia, so the T cells may come from the graft donor. Each CDR3 is given with its conserved first and last residue. Fields, in order: clone size, CDR3 length, J gene, V gene, D gene, CDR3 DNA, CDR3 protein. The D gene is left open where the match is weak. Not all rows give a size; the values are once, few, many and, for expanded clones, a class.

abundance: few
len: 15
j_gene: TRBJ2-4
v_gene: TRBV7-9
d_gene: NA
CDR3nt: TGTGCCAGCAGCTTAAATCGAGTAGCCAAAAACATTCAGTACTTC
CDR3aa: CASSLNRVAKNIQYF

abundance: many
len: 14
j_gene: TRBJ2-7
v_gene: TRBV29-1
d_gene: TRBD2
CDR3nt: TGCAGCGTTGGGCTAGCGGGAGGAATTGTCGAGCAGTACTTC
CDR3aa: CSVGLAGGIVEQYF

abundance: NA
len: 18
j_gene: TRBJ2-1
v_gene: TRBV29-1
d_gene: TRBD2
CDR3nt: TGCAGCGTTGAAGATCCGACAACCGGGCGGGAGGCCTACAATGAGCAGTTCTTC
CDR3aa: CSVEDPTTGREAYNEQFF

abundance: many
len: 16
j_gene: TRBJ2-1
v_gene: TRBV4-1
d_gene: NA
CDR3nt: TGCGCCAGCAGCCAAGATTGGATAGCGGACCACAATGAGCAGTTCTTC
CDR3aa: CASSQDWIADHNEQFF

abundance: NA
len: 14
j_gene: TRBJ1-4
v_gene: TRBV4-1
d_gene: TRBD1
CDR3nt: TGCGCCAGCAGATTGGACAGGTTAAATGAAAAACTGTTTTTT
CDR3aa: CASRLDRLNEKLFF

abundance: NA
len: 13
j_gene: TRBJ2-1
v_gene: TRBV7-8
d_gene: NA
CDR3nt: TGTGCCAGCAGCTTCCAACTAGTCAATGAGCAGTTCTTC
CDR3aa: CASSFQLVNEQFF

abundance: few
len: 13
j_gene: TRBJ2-5
v_gene: TRBV18
d_gene: NA
CDR3nt: TGTGCCAGCTCACCACCGGGACCGGGGACCCAGTACTTC
CDR3aa: CASSPPGPGTQYF

abundance: few
len: 16
j_gene: TRBJ2-1
v_gene: TRBV29-1
d_gene: TRBD2
CDR3nt: TGCAGCGTTGAAGACCCGACTAGCGGGATTTACAATGAGCAGTTCTTC
CDR3aa: CSVEDPTSGIYNEQFF

abundance: many
len: 14
j_gene: TRBJ2-3
v_gene: TRBV12-3/TRBV12-4
d_gene: TRBD1
CDR3nt: TGTGCCAGCAGGCGGGGGACAGGGTCGAATACGCAGTATTTT
CDR3aa: CASRRGTGSNTQYF

abundance: NA
len: 14
j_gene: TRBJ1-1
v_gene: TRBV5-1
d_gene: TRBD1
CDR3nt: TGCGCCAGCAGCTTGCCACAGGGGGGGCCTGAAGCTTTCTTT
CDR3aa: CASSLPQGGPEAFF

abundance: NA
len: 14
j_gene: TRBJ1-5
v_gene: TRBV6-5
d_gene: NA
CDR3nt: TGTGCCAGCAGTTACACGAGGGGTCAACAGCCCCAGCATTTT
CDR3aa: CASSYTRGQQPQHF

abundance: many
len: 15
j_gene: TRBJ2-1
v_gene: TRBV19
d_gene: TRBD1
CDR3nt: TGTGCCAGTAAGCAACAGGGGGCCGCCTACAATGAGCAGTTCTTC
CDR3aa: CASKQQGAAYNEQFF

abundance: NA
len: 12
j_gene: TRBJ2-2
v_gene: TRBV29-1
d_gene: NA
CDR3nt: TGCAGCGCCAGGGCGAACACCGGGGAGCTGTTTTTT
CDR3aa: CSARANTGELFF

abundance: many
len: 15
j_gene: TRBJ1-6
v_gene: TRBV6-5
d_gene: NA
CDR3nt: TGTGCCAGCACTCCCAACCCCCAGGGAGGTTCACCCCTCCACTTT
CDR3aa: CASTPNPQGGSPLHF

abundance: few
len: 16
j_gene: TRBJ2-5
v_gene: TRBV2
d_gene: TRBD1
CDR3nt: TGTGCCAGCAGTGATGTGGACAGGGCGACTCAAGAGACCCAGTACTTC
CDR3aa: CASSDVDRATQETQYF

abundance: few
len: 13
j_gene: TRBJ1-1
v_gene: TRBV6-5
d_gene: NA
CDR3nt: TGTGCCAGCAGGCTAGACAGGTGGACTGAAGCTTTCTTT
CDR3aa: CASRLDRWTEAFF

abundance: NA
len: 15
j_gene: TRBJ2-1
v_gene: TRBV19
d_gene: NA
CDR3nt: TGTGCCAGTAGTATCTACGGGTCCCATTACAATGAGCAGTTCTTC
CDR3aa: CASSIYGSHYNEQFF

abundance: many
len: 14
j_gene: TRBJ2-3
v_gene: TRBV27
d_gene: TRBD2
CDR3nt: TGTGCCAGCAGTCCCCGACTAGCGCCAGATACGCAGTATTTT
CDR3aa: CASSPRLAPDTQYF

abundance: few
len: 14
j_gene: TRBJ1-1
v_gene: TRBV7-3
d_gene: NA
CDR3nt: TGTGCCAGCAGCTTATTGGGGGATGACACTGAAGCTTTCTTT
CDR3aa: CASSLLGDDTEAFF

abundance: once
len: 17
j_gene: TRBJ2-1
v_gene: TRBV12-3/TRBV12-4
d_gene: TRBD2
CDR3nt: TGTGCCAGCAGTTTTAGTAGGTTCCTAGCGGACTACAATGAGCAGTTCTTC
CDR3aa: CASSFSRFLADYNEQFF

abundance: few
len: 14
j_gene: TRBJ2-7
v_gene: TRBV15
d_gene: NA
CDR3nt: TGTGCCACCAGCCCTTGGCTGGGGAATTACGAGCAGTACTTC
CDR3aa: CATSPWLGNYEQYF

abundance: NA
len: 15
j_gene: TRBJ2-3
v_gene: TRBV7-9
d_gene: TRBD2
CDR3nt: TGTGCCAGCAGCTTCACTAGCGGGATCACAGATACGCAGTATTTT
CDR3aa: CASSFTSGITDTQYF

abundance: NA
len: 13
j_gene: TRBJ1-1
v_gene: TRBV2
d_gene: NA
CDR3nt: TGTACCTGCTGTTTGGGGGAGAGCACTGAAGCTTTCTTT
CDR3aa: CTCCLGESTEAFF

abundance: few
len: 16
j_gene: TRBJ2-7
v_gene: TRBV5-1
d_gene: TRBD2
CDR3nt: TGCGCCAGCAGCTTGGCGGCGGGACTAGCATCCCACGAGCAGTACTTC
CDR3aa: CASSLAAGLASHEQYF

abundance: few
len: 17
j_gene: TRBJ2-3
v_gene: TRBV12-3/TRBV12-4
d_gene: NA
CDR3nt: TGTGCCAGCAGTTTAGGCGCAGATCTTACCAGCACAGATACGCAGTATTTT
CDR3aa: CASSLGADLTSTDTQYF

abundance: NA
len: 11
j_gene: TRBJ1-2
v_gene: TRBV29-1
d_gene: NA
CDR3nt: TGCAGCGCCGAGAAGGGTGGGGGCTACACCTTC
CDR3aa: CSAEKGGGYTF

abundance: NA
len: 14
j_gene: TRBJ2-5
v_gene: TRBV25-1
d_gene: NA
CDR3nt: TGTGCCAGCAGTGGGCCTTGGGGCGGGGAGACCCAGTACTTC
CDR3aa: CASSGPWGGETQYF

abundance: once
len: 17
j_gene: TRBJ2-2
v_gene: TRBV7-3
d_gene: NA
CDR3nt: TGTGCCAGCAGCTTAGTCCATTGGGGGCGCAGCACCGGGGAGCTGTTTTTT
CDR3aa: CASSLVHWGRSTGELFF

abundance: NA
len: 16
j_gene: TRBJ1-3
v_gene: TRBV30
d_gene: NA
CDR3nt: TGTGCCTGGGCCTTAGGGCCGTCTTCGCCTGGAAACACCATATATTTT
CDR3aa: CAWALGPSSPGNTIYF

abundance: many
len: 13
j_gene: TRBJ1-5
v_gene: TRBV27
d_gene: NA
CDR3nt: TGTGCCAGCAGTTTACTTAAAAATCAGCCCCAGCATTTT
CDR3aa: CASSLLKNQPQHF

abundance: NA
len: 12
j_gene: TRBJ2-1
v_gene: TRBV6-4
d_gene: NA
CDR3nt: TGTGCCACCGGGACTGACGTCAATGAGCAGTTCTTC
CDR3aa: CATGTDVNEQFF

abundance: few
len: 14
j_gene: TRBJ2-1
v_gene: TRBV15
d_gene: TRBD2
CDR3nt: TGTGCCACCAGCAGGACTAGCGGGACCGGTGAGCAGTTCTTC
CDR3aa: CATSRTSGTGEQFF

abundance: NA
len: 16
j_gene: TRBJ1-2
v_gene: TRBV15
d_gene: TRBD1
CDR3nt: TGTGCCACCAGCAGAGATAGATGGCAGGGGGACTATGGCTACACCTTC
CDR3aa: CATSRDRWQGDYGYTF

abundance: NA
len: 13
j_gene: TRBJ1-1
v_gene: TRBV11-3
d_gene: NA
CDR3nt: TGTGCCAGCAGCTTACGTCTTCACGACGAAGCTTTCTTT
CDR3aa: CASSLRLHDEAFF

abundance: NA
len: 18
j_gene: TRBJ1-2
v_gene: TRBV7-9
d_gene: NA
CDR3nt: TGTGCCAGCAGCTTAGGAGCGGGGGGCGCCCGTTATAACTATGGCTACACCTTC
CDR3aa: CASSLGAGGARYNYGYTF

abundance: NA
len: 12
j_gene: TRBJ1-1
v_gene: TRBV7-6
d_gene: NA
CDR3nt: TGTGCCAGCAGCTTAGTCCGAGATGAAGCTTTCTTT
CDR3aa: CASSLVRDEAFF

abundance: few
len: 18
j_gene: TRBJ1-2
v_gene: TRBV5-1
d_gene: NA
CDR3nt: TGCGCCAGCAGCTCGGATAAAATGACAGCCTCCGCTGCCTATGGCTACACCTTC
CDR3aa: CASSSDKMTASAAYGYTF

abundance: NA
len: 12
j_gene: TRBJ2-1
v_gene: TRBV2
d_gene: NA
CDR3nt: TGTGCCGAGGGAAAACCCTACAATGAGCAGTTCTTC
CDR3aa: CAEGKPYNEQFF

abundance: NA
len: 14
j_gene: TRBJ2-5
v_gene: TRBV4-1
d_gene: NA
CDR3nt: TGCGCCAGCAGCCAAGGTTTGGGGAAGGAGACCCAGTACTTC
CDR3aa: CASSQGLGKETQYF

abundance: NA
len: 16
j_gene: TRBJ2-7
v_gene: TRBV27
d_gene: NA
CDR3nt: TGTGCCAGCAGTCCGGGAATGGGGGGCGCTTCCTACGAGCAGTACTTC
CDR3aa: CASSPGMGGASYEQYF

abundance: many
len: 10
j_gene: TRBJ2-3
v_gene: TRBV20-1
d_gene: NA
CDR3nt: TGCGGCGGGATCGGGGATACGCAGTATTTT
CDR3aa: CGGIGDTQYF

abundance: many
len: 13
j_gene: TRBJ2-5
v_gene: TRBV28
d_gene: NA
CDR3nt: TGTGCCAGCAGTCCGCGGCGGCGGGAGACCCAGTACTTC
CDR3aa: CASSPRRRETQYF

abundance: NA
len: 14
j_gene: TRBJ2-7
v_gene: TRBV3-1
d_gene: NA
CDR3nt: TGTGCCAGCAGCCAAGAGTTGAGGCCCTACGAGCAGTACTTC
CDR3aa: CASSQELRPYEQYF

abundance: NA
len: 15
j_gene: TRBJ2-7
v_gene: TRBV5-1
d_gene: NA
CDR3nt: TGCGCCAGCAGCTTGGGGACAGCCTCCTACTACGAGCAGTACTTC
CDR3aa: CASSLGTASYYEQYF

abundance: NA
len: 16
j_gene: TRBJ2-1
v_gene: TRBV11-2
d_gene: NA
CDR3nt: TGTGCCAGCAGCTTAGATCGCAGTCGCTCCTACAATGAGCAGTTCTTC
CDR3aa: CASSLDRSRSYNEQFF

abundance: NA
len: 13
j_gene: TRBJ2-3
v_gene: TRBV20-1
d_gene: NA
CDR3nt: TGCAGTGGGTTCTATGGGCGGGCAGATACGCAGTATTTT
CDR3aa: CSGFYGRADTQYF

abundance: many
len: 11
j_gene: TRBJ1-1
v_gene: TRBV12-3/TRBV12-4
d_gene: NA
CDR3nt: TGTGCCAGCAGTGAGGGAATTGGGGCTTTCTTT
CDR3aa: CASSEGIGAFF

abundance: NA
len: 14
j_gene: TRBJ1-4
v_gene: TRBV28
d_gene: NA
CDR3nt: TGTGCCAGCACTTGGTGGGGGCAGATTGAAAAACTGTTTTTT
CDR3aa: CASTWWGQIEKLFF

abundance: few
len: 15
j_gene: TRBJ2-1
v_gene: TRBV2
d_gene: NA
CDR3nt: TGTGCCAGCAGTGCCCGCGGGATCTCCTACAATGAGCAGTTCTTC
CDR3aa: CASSARGISYNEQFF

abundance: NA
len: 17
j_gene: TRBJ2-2
v_gene: TRBV5-1
d_gene: TRBD2
CDR3nt: TGCGCCAGCAGCTTGATCGGGACGGGAGGAAACACCGGGGAGCTGTTTTTT
CDR3aa: CASSLIGTGGNTGELFF

abundance: few
len: 15
j_gene: TRBJ2-3
v_gene: TRBV12-3/TRBV12-4
d_gene: TRBD1
CDR3nt: TGTGCCAGCGATTCAGGACAGGCAAGCACAGATACGCAGTATTTT
CDR3aa: CASDSGQASTDTQYF

abundance: few
len: 11
j_gene: TRBJ2-7
v_gene: TRBV20-1
d_gene: NA
CDR3nt: TGCAGTGCTAGTGATCTGCGCGAGCAGTACTTC
CDR3aa: CSASDLREQYF

abundance: few
len: 14
j_gene: TRBJ2-5
v_gene: TRBV24-1
d_gene: NA
CDR3nt: TGTGCCACCAGTGATTTGCAAAGCGGAGGGACCCAGTACTTC
CDR3aa: CATSDLQSGGTQYF

abundance: few
len: 16
j_gene: TRBJ2-1
v_gene: TRBV5-6
d_gene: TRBD2
CDR3nt: TGTGCCAGCAGGGTAGCGGGAGGGCCTGTCTACAATGAGCAGTTCTTC
CDR3aa: CASRVAGGPVYNEQFF